This note documents a single T cell receptor (beta chain) sequence. Its target antigen remains unknown. Nothing much larger sits one base from this clone, and base qualities are not available. This sample stems from a study of cytomegalovirus exposure and HLA in healthy donors (dated by TCRdb to 2016 to 2017). About the study as a whole: According to an earlier analysis of a few hundred of the donors, about 180 million T cells yielded 90 million to 140 million unique TCR beta sequences and about 300 Gb of sequence data. Besides the first cohort of 550 to 750 subjects, a separate validation cohort made up of roughly 120 different subjects was used. In the later analysis, no new phenotypic data were used to find candidate immune exposures; instead, reliance was placed on TCR beta sequences and their occurrence across donors. The study aimed to test whether cataloging public T cell receptors could reveal signatures of past pathogen exposure. The study combined high-throughput TCR immunosequencing, statistical association of individual TCRs with disease status, and machine learning to predict cytomegalovirus infection status. Every repertoire in the discovery cohort had been generated on one and the same sequencing platform. A later analysis re-analyzed previously published TCR beta repertoires from about 600 donors and added high-resolution HLA genotyping to study TCR occurrence patterns. Because of strong linkage in the cohort, a handful of DR-DQ haplotypes were treated as single units for association and clustering. The study profiled the T cell repertoires of about 720 subjects by immunosequencing and related them to cytomegalovirus serostatus. HLA typing covered class I and class II loci at four-digit resolution. An earlier analysis of around 580 of the donors used high-throughput TCR beta sequencing to judge whether each TCR beta V gene segment behaved as functional or pseudogenic. Among around 400 genotyped donors of the cohort, an average of around 250,000 unique TCR beta nucleotide sequences was sequenced per donor, of which roughly 18% were non-productive. Among the approximately 400 genotyped donors, about 83% belonged to the genetic ancestry cluster associated with self-reported Caucasian donors. An early release covering roughly 600 HLA-typed donors comprised 250 to 350 gigabases of sequencing data and around 86 million unique TCR sequences. Typing coverage differed by locus: A, B, C, DRB1 and DQB1 were typed in roughly 620-630 donors, DQA1 in approximately 520, DPA1 in roughly 590, and DPB1 in roughly 450. In a later genetic analysis, genome-wide SNP genotypes for about 65% of the 666 donors were used, and that subset was treated as a discovery cohort. Donor age, sex, ethnicity and CMV serostatus were collected together with the repertoire data.

The CDR3 runs 17 residues from the cysteine to the phenylalanine. Only the CDR3 DNA stays, 51 bases, in frame from base 1. CDR1 and CDR2, per the germline V gene, are MGHRA and YSYEKL. V and J are trimmed by 4 bases and 2 bases, and the gene matches miss 9 bases of the junction. In total, about 650 healthy bone marrow donors made up the cohort. At the time of sampling, all cohort members were nominally healthy, though unrecorded immune exposures were likely present. The donor was CMV seronegative and belonged to the group of 352 seronegative cohort members. Every donor gave a peripheral blood sample, and the peripheral blood mononuclear cells from that sample were used for TCR beta sequencing. The Qiagen DNeasy Blood Extraction Kit was used to extract genomic DNA from the blood cell samples. The paper's findings and limits, for the study overall: In this cohort, only TCR beta chains were sequenced, and detectable features were limited by the absence of alpha or paired-chain data. Cytomegalovirus status was reported to be diagnosed by the classifier with high specificity and sensitivity in both the original and validation cohorts. V-gene and J-gene trimming of TCR beta chains was associated with a missense DCLRE1C variant in a later genetic analysis, and the association was replicated in an independent cohort. Several of the top co-occurrence clusters appeared to be linked to parvovirus B19, influenza, CMV and Epstein-Barr virus, according to a later analysis. A few of the identified cytomegalovirus-associated TCR beta chains were confirmed in vitro to be specific for cytomegalovirus antigens. Most CMV-associated TCR beta chains appeared to be HLA-restricted in a later analysis, and the HLA associations seemed to be driven largely by CMV exposure. A further reported finding was that TCR beta sequences accurately predicted the HLA-A and HLA-B alleles for most subjects in the first cohort. A cluster of highly shared sequence variants was judged likely to represent a technical artifact of the sequencing pipeline. Immune exposure information for the cohort was limited to CMV serostatus. According to a later analysis, TCR association rates differed among HLA loci, with DRB1 alleles showing the most associated TCRs and HLA-C alleles showing the fewest. Assigning TCR associations to individual alleles was difficult when HLA alleles, especially DR and DQ, strongly co-occurred. Some IMGT-functional V segments, including TRBV6-2 and TRBV6-3, could not be told apart with the 87-base-pair reads, so those segments were excluded. The presence/absence analyses assumed that sequencing depth was roughly uniform across donors, and that assumption may not be true. A total of roughly 160 TCR beta chains were listed by the study as associated with cytomegalovirus. Most TCR sequences were observed very rarely across donors, whereas some public TCRs were present in many individuals. A later analysis found that HLA-associated TCR beta chains were more clonally expanded and had lower generation probabilities than equally common non-associated chains. Linkage disequilibrium might explain the correlated functional status among segregating V segments, but an unknown experimental factor could not be excluded. Because HLA typing was unavailable for some donors at each locus, only the typed subset was used in association tests. In a later genetic analysis, fewer N-insertions in productive TCRs were reported among donors in an Asian-associated ancestry cluster than the 666-donor mean. At a false discovery rate of 0.05, a later analysis linked 15,000 to 20,000 TCR beta sequences to specific HLA alleles. It was suggested by the authors that the approach could potentially be generalized to other disease states and immunological phenotypes. Broadly in line with IMGT annotations, most TCR beta V segments showed up in productive rearrangements about 87% or about 30% of the time in an earlier analysis of 587 of the donors. Because counts were too low, some 16 rarely observed V segments, including chromosome 9 orphons, were excluded from the earlier analysis of 500 to 700 of the donors.

Library prep was done by the immunoSEQ multiplex PCR assay. For the multiplex PCR, a mixture combining 60 forward primers for TCR Vbeta segments and 13 reverse primers for TCR Jbeta segments was used. The CDR3 region of rearranged TCR beta genes was amplified from genomic DNA with a multiplex PCR assay. The amplified TCR beta libraries were sequenced on the Illumina HiSeq System as 87-base-pair reads. In the original analysis: A later analysis tallied around 82 million unique TCR beta chains across the 700 or so repertoires, and approximately 12 million of those chains were shared by two or more donors. A nearest-neighbor algorithm error-corrected the raw reads and collapsed the reads into unique sequences, merging closely related sequences to remove PCR and sequencing errors. V, D and J gene segments were assigned by aligning CDR3 sequences to IMGT reference sequences. For a sequence to be retained, at least a six-nucleotide match to both a V gene segment and a J gene segment was required. Rearrangements were classified as productive when the CDR3 lacked stop codons and remained in frame with V and J, and all other rearrangements were classified as non-productive. Following IMGT convention, CDR3 was defined as the stretch from the second conserved V-encoded cysteine up to the conserved J-encoded phenylalanine. In an earlier analysis of some 550 of the donors, sequences lacking an unambiguous match to a single V gene segment were excluded. An earlier analysis of about 600 of the donors called V segments functional above 56.7% productive rearrangements and segregating when the between-donor standard deviation exceeded 5%. A statistical classification framework was built for diagnosing cytomegalovirus status from the catalog of TCR beta chain sequences. In a later analysis, V and J genes were assigned by comparing TCR nucleotide sequences against IMGT/GENE-DB human TR gene sequences. The TCRdist pipeline was used in a later analysis to assign CDR3 sequences and most-parsimonious VDJ recombination scenarios. In a later analysis, each TCR beta chain was defined by its CDR3 amino acid sequence together with its V-gene family, and reads lacking a unique V-gene family were excluded. In a later analysis, 450 to 600 highly shared, low-generation-probability nucleotide sequences were removed to address suspected cross-contamination and a sequencing artifact. In a later analysis, a clonal expansion index for each public chain was calculated from normalized within-repertoire ranks of inferred template counts. In a later analysis, generation probabilities were computed using a VDJ recombination model fitted to out-of-frame rearrangements, and the results were checked against IGoR. In a later analysis, hypergeometric tests were used to score TCR-TCR, TCR-HLA and TCR-CMV co-occurrence, with a repertoire-size bias correction applied to TCR pairs. To estimate false discovery rates, a later analysis permuted the HLA or CMV assignments 20 times. In a later analysis, co-occurring TCRs were grouped using DBSCAN, and TCRdist sequence similarity was added for clustering within HLA-allele-positive subsets. For co-occurrence clustering, repertoires with fewer than 30,000 or more than 120,000 public chains were excluded, along with roughly 5 repertoires with anomalous nucleotide sharing. In its TCRdb copy, this immuneACCESS table keeps in-frame sequences only and misses some clones. Where compared with another copy, unresolved V genes explain less than half of these, and the others have no known cause. V, J and clone size reflect that table, while D and trimming were determined from the DNA. This sample holds fewer than 200,000 clones; about 81% were observed only once. Clones ranked in the top ten supply about 2.2% of the sample.

The V and J genes are TRBV4-1 and TRBJ1-4; 8 bases in the junction line up with TRBD1. The sample was PBMCs. This receptor was obtained from a woman aged 25 to 45 in good health and CMV-seronegative. The CDR3 is CASSPFSDRGTNEKLFF. The DNA sequence reads TGCGCCAGCAGCCCGTTCTCTGACAGGGGCACTAATGAAAAACTGTTTTTT.